A selection of T cell receptor beta chains follows, all from one sample in a study of regulatory T cells in long-lasting Graves disease. One entry per CDR3 protein results from TCRdb running MiXCR on the multiplex PCR reads. The sample carries 400,000 to 450,000 distinct CDR3 sequences, 15% recorded once. The same data also contributed to another study, on T cells in Graves' hyperthyroidism and ophthalmopathy.

The sequencing here drew on peripheral blood mononuclear cells (PBMCs), taken at new diagnosis, from a patient treated with antithyroid drugs. The source of these receptors is a woman aged 25 to 39 with Graves disease. The conserved cysteine and the conserved F or W are not part of the CDR3 here. The order of the fields is V gene, CDR3 protein.

v_call: TRBV19
cdr3_aa: ASSPQPDTQY

v_call: TRBV20-1
cdr3_aa: SAPGQTGSNQPQH

v_call: TRBV24-1
cdr3_aa: ATSVRDRSYNEQF

v_call: TRBV28
cdr3_aa: ASSSGEWSYEQY

v_call: TRBV30
cdr3_aa: AWSDGSTDTQY

v_call: TRBV5-1
cdr3_aa: ASSFDRAGTEAF

v_call: TRBV27
cdr3_aa: ASSTYSGANVLT

v_call: TRBV19
cdr3_aa: ASSAGQANNKPQH

v_call: TRBV10-3
cdr3_aa: AIGFRQSLFSYEQY

v_call: TRBV28
cdr3_aa: ASTGQQETQY

v_call: TRBV29-1
cdr3_aa: SATGPSGNTIY

v_call: TRBV9
cdr3_aa: ASSVVGTIEAF

v_call: TRBV11-2
cdr3_aa: ASSLGEGRYNEQF

v_call: TRBV27
cdr3_aa: ASSLSDRPGYGYT

v_call: TRBV19
cdr3_aa: ASSISGGEQY

v_call: TRBV11-2
cdr3_aa: ASSPRTRSWETQY

v_call: TRBV28
cdr3_aa: ASSHTGRNSYEQY

v_call: TRBV10-3
cdr3_aa: AISETAGGGNEQF

v_call: TRBV29-1
cdr3_aa: SVGQGGNEQF

v_call: TRBV6-4
cdr3_aa: ASSYVGQGIYEQY

v_call: TRBV6-1
cdr3_aa: ASGWGGPQETQY

v_call: TRBV7-9
cdr3_aa: ASSPDSTEAF

v_call: TRBV6-2/TRBV6-3
cdr3_aa: ASSESRERTDTQY

v_call: TRBV24-1
cdr3_aa: ATSDTTPKGDIQY

v_call: TRBV7-3
cdr3_aa: ASSPNTGGRNEQF

v_call: TRBV28
cdr3_aa: ASSSPQGWFDTEAF

v_call: TRBV7-8
cdr3_aa: ASSRSGTGVGQPQH

v_call: TRBV3-1
cdr3_aa: ASSQERGHSYGYT

v_call: TRBV5-1
cdr3_aa: ASSLARIEQY